These 15 T cell receptor beta chains originate from one sample sequenced in a study of blood T cell repertoires in COVID-19. The assay was immunoSEQ multiplex PCR, and TCRdb's table has in-frame clones only and misses some. The sample records roughly 330,000 clones, approximately 82% being singletons. Sequencing input: peripheral blood. All receptors come from a woman aged 45-59 years with acute or convalescent COVID-19.

The chain uses TRBV3-1 (or the pseudogene TRBV3-2) and TRBJ1-2, with D uncertain. Germline V gives CDR1 LGHDT, CDR2 YNNKEL (reference sequence). Trimming removed 6 bases from V and 3 bases from J, with 8 bases in between. The CDR3 covers 12 residues. The chain's CDR3 is CASRSADYGYTF. Written as DNA, the CDR3 is TGTGCCAGCAGGTCGGCGGACTATGGCTACACCTTC.

V is TRBV5-4 and J is TRBJ2-5, with 7 bases identical to TRBD1. The germline CDR1 and CDR2 sequences are SGHNT and YYREEE (reference sequence). The CDR3 loop spans 14 amino acids. V shed 3 bases, J shed 5 bases, and the junction held 7 bases outside the gene matches. CDR3 coding DNA: TGTGCCAGCAGCTCTCAGGGGGAGACGGAGACCCAGTACTTC. It is translated as CASSSQGETETQYF. Full variable domain (remainder filled in from reference TRBV5-4 and TRBJ2-5): ETGVTQSPTHLIKTRGQQVTLRCSSQSGHNTVSWYQQALGQGPQFIFQYYREEENGRGNFPPRFSGLQFPNYSSELNVNALELDDSALYLCASSSQGETETQYFGPGTRLLVL.

This clone was observed a single time. The V gene is TRBV25-1, the J gene TRBJ1-2; D remains unclear. There are 14 residues in the CDR3. Trimming left V 3 bases short and J 4 bases short, with 12 bases between. Germline assignment: CDR1 MGHDK and CDR2 SYGVNS. The CDR3 sequence is CASSDNLGGYGYTF. The CDR3 nucleotides read TGTGCCAGCAGTGATAATCTGGGAGGCTATGGCTACACCTTC.

This clone was detected only a few times. The genes are TRBV30 and TRBJ1-6, with D unclear. Trimming took off 5 bases at V and 9 bases at J, with 14 bases between the two ends. The length of the CDR3 is 13 residues. Germline lookup yields CDR1 GTSNPN and CDR2 SVGIG (reference sequence). The CDR3 spells CAWSQHEGSPLHF. The CDR3 bases are TGTGCCTGGTCTCAACACGAGGGTTCACCCCTCCACTTT. The entire variable domain, with the rest obtained from reference TRBV30 and TRBJ1-6, is as follows: SQTIHQWPATLVQPVGSPLSLECTVEGTSNPNLYWYRQAAGRGLQLLFYSVGIGQISSEVPQNLSASRPQDRQFILSSKKLLLSDSGFYLCAWSQHEGSPLHFGNGTRLTVT.

The table lists this clone with a few counts. V is TRBV30 and J is TRBJ2-1; 9 nucleotides align to TRBD2. This CDR3 spans 15 amino acids. V trimming: 1 base; J trimming: 4 bases; junction bases outside the gene matches: 5. CDR1 is GTSNPN, CDR2 SVGIG, per germline (reference sequence). The chain's CDR3 is CAWSGGAGGYNEQFF. CDR3 nucleotide sequence: TGTGCCTGGAGTGGGGGAGCGGGAGGTTACAATGAGCAGTTCTTC.

The rearrangement joins TRBV19 to TRBJ2-7; 9 positions match TRBD1. V was clipped by 3 bases and J by 8 bases; unmatched bases: 8. CDR3 length: 14 amino acids. Germline values: CDR1 LNHDA, CDR2 SQIVND (reference sequence). The CDR3 sequence: CASSIGTGWGQQYF. The DNA of the CDR3 is TGTGCCAGTAGTATTGGGACAGGGTGGGGCCAGCAGTACTTC.

Here the CDR3 reads CASRLVAVAGQPQHF. In DNA, the CDR3 is TGTGCAAGTCGCTTAGTTGCGGTAGCAGGGCAGCCCCAGCATTTT. The genes are TRBV12-2 and TRBJ1-5; the DNA was not compared with TRBD1, the D call given in the table. TRBV12-2 is listed as a pseudogene. This CDR3 comprises 15 residues.

This chain links TRBV19 with TRBJ2-6; D is unclear. Per the germline V gene, CDR1 is LNHDA and CDR2 is SQIVND (reference sequence). Trimming cost V 8 bases and J 4 bases, with 12 bases left between them. The CDR3 totals 14 residues. The CDR3, as DNA: TGTGCCAGTGGCGGTGAGAGGGGGGCCAACGTCCTGACTTTC. Residues: CASGGERGANVLTF.

This clone showed up just a few times. The chain is built from TRBV7-9 and TRBJ1-6; D call uncertain. Germline V CDR1 and CDR2: SEHNR, FQNEAQ (reference sequence). The V end lost 3 bases, the J end lost 5 bases, and 8 bases lay between the germline ends. CDR3 length: 14 amino acids. The CDR3 here is CASSLGPDNSPLHF. The CDR3 DNA is TGTGCCAGCAGCTTGGGCCCCGATAATTCACCCCTCCACTTT.

The chain employs TRBV4-1 and TRBJ1-2; D is possibly TRBD1 (5 bases). The CDR3 covers 16 residues. Germline-derived CDR1 and CDR2 are MGHRA and YSYEKL. V lost 4 bases, J lost 4 bases, and 19 bases lay in between. The CDR3 nucleotides read TGCGCCAGCAGCCCACAGCGTGGGGCAGCGATCTATGGCTACACCTTC. As protein: CASSPQRGAAIYGYTF.

The gene calls are TRBV7-3 and TRBJ1-2; D not resolved. The V end lost 1 base, the J end lost 8 bases, and 20 bases lay between the germline ends. This CDR3 is built from 16 residues. Germline V gene lookup returns CDR1 SGHTA and CDR2 FQGTGA. Here the CDR3 reads CASSLMGSSDGGGYTF. Here the CDR3 DNA reads TGTGCCAGCAGCTTAATGGGTAGTTCGGACGGCGGGGGCTACACCTTC.

The rearrangement joins TRBV5-1 to TRBJ2-2; D might be TRBD2 (6 bases). The V gene lost 3 bases and the J gene lost 0 bases, with 12 bases spanning the gap. The CDR3 length is 16 residues. Germline assignment: CDR1 SGHRS and CDR2 YFSETQ. The CDR3 DNA sequence: TGCGCCAGCAGCTATCGGGGGACCTCGAACACCGGGGAGCTGTTTTTT. Protein product: CASSYRGTSNTGELFF.

The chain joins TRBV27 to TRBJ1-4; D gene unclear. Germline CDR1 is MNHEY and CDR2 is SMNVEV (reference sequence). The CDR3 spans 14 residues. V was trimmed by 4 bases and J by 8 bases, leaving 14 bases between them. The CDR3 spells CASSSIREGEKLFF. DNA for the CDR3: TGTGCCAGCAGTTCGATCCGGGAAGGGGAAAAACTGTTTTTT.

This clone was recorded once. J is TRBJ1-3 and V is TRBV7-3; maybe TRBD1 (5 bases). Germline V gene lookup returns CDR1 SGHTA and CDR2 FQGTGA. This CDR3 has 14 amino acids. V lost 6 bases and J lost 8, with 17 bases in between. The CDR3 sequence is CASRPDSSGDTIYF. As DNA, the CDR3 is TGTGCCAGCAGACCAGACAGTTCCGGAGACACCATATATTTT.

The table lists this clone with a count of one. This chain connects TRBV25-1 to TRBJ2-1, with 11 nucleotides matching TRBD2. The germline V gene has CDR1 MGHDK and CDR2 SYGVNS. The CDR3 extends over 15 amino acids. V lost 2 bases and J lost 7; bases outside the gene matches: 4. CDR3 nucleotides: TGTGCCAGCAGTGAACTAGCTAGCGGGAGGAATGAGCAGTTCTTC. Amino acids: CASSELASGRNEQFF.